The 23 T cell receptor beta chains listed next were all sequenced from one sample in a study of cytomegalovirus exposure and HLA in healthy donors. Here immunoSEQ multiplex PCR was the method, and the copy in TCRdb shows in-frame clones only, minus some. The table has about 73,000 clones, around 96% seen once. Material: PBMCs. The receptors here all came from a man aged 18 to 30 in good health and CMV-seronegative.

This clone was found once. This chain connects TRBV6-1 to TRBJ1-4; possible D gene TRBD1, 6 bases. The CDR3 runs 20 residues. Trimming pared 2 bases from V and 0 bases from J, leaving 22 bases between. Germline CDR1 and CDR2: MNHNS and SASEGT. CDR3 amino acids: CASSEYKDRVNFATNEKLFF. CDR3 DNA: TGTGCCAGCAGTGAATACAAGGACAGAGTTAATTTCGCAACTAATGAAAAACTGTTTTTT.

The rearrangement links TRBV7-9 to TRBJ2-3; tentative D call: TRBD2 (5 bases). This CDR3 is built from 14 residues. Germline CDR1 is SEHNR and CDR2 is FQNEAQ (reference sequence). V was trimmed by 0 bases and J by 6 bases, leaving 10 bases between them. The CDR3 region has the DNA TGTGCCAGCAGCTTAGCCTTTGGCGGGGATACGCAGTATTTT. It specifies CASSLAFGGDTQYF.

The CDR3 bases are TGTGCCAGCAGCTTAAATTTCGAAAAGAGAGCCTACGAGCAGTACTTC. Amino acids: CASSLNFEKRAYEQYF. This chain connects TRBV13 to TRBJ2-7; D not resolved. The CDR3 length is 16 residues. CDR1 is PRHDT, CDR2 FYEKMQ, per germline (reference sequence). The V and J ends lost 2 bases and 2 bases respectively, with 16 bases between them.

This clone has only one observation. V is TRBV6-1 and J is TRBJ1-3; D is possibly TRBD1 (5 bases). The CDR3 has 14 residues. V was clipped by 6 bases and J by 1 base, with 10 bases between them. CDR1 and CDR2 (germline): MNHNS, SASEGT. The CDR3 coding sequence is TGTGCCAGCAGGACGACAGTGTCTGGAAACACCATATATTTT. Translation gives CASRTTVSGNTIYF.

CDR3 sequence (DNA): TGTGCCAGCAGCTTAGAGGCGGGGGCCTACGAGCAGTACTTC. As protein: CASSLEAGAYEQYF. V and J are TRBV11-2 and TRBJ2-7; 7 bases fit TRBD2. Germline V gene lookup returns CDR1 SGHAT and CDR2 FQNNGV. Unmatched junction bases numbered 1, after V lost 0 bases and J lost 2 bases. This CDR3 is built from 14 residues. The entire variable domain, with the rest obtained from reference TRBV11-2 and TRBJ2-7, is as follows: EAGVAQSPRYKIIEKRQSVAFWCNPISGHATLYWYQQILGQGPKLLIQFQNNGVVDDSQLPKDRFSAERLKGVDSTLKIQPAKLEDSAVYLCASSLEAGAYEQYFGPGTRLTVT.

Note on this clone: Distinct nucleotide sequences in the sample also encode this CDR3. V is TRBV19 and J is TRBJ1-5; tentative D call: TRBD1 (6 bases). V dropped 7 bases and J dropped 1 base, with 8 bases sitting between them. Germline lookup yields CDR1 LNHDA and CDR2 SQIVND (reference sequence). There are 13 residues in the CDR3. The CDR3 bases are TGTGCCAGTAATACAGGGAGCAATCAGCCCCAGCATTTT. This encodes CASNTGSNQPQHF.

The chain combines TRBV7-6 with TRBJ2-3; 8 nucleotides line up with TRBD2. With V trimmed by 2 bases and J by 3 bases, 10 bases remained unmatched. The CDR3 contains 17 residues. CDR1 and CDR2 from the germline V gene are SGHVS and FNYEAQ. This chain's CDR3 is CASSLHGAGGKTDTQYF. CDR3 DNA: TGTGCCAGCAGCTTACACGGCGCGGGGGGAAAAACAGATACGCAGTATTTT.

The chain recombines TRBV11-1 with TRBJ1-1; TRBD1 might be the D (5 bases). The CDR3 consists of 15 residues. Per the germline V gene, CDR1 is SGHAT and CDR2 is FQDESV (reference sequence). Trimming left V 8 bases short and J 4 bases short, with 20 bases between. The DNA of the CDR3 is TGTGCCAGCGGTGACCGGGTCCGAGACAGCACTGAAGCTTTCTTT. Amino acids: CASGDRVRDSTEAFF.

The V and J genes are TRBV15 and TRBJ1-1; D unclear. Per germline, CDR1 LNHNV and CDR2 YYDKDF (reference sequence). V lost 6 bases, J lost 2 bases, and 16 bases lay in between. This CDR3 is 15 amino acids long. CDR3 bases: TGTGCCACCAGTCTGGAGAAACCTAAAAACACTGAAGCTTTCTTT. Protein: CATSLEKPKNTEAFF.

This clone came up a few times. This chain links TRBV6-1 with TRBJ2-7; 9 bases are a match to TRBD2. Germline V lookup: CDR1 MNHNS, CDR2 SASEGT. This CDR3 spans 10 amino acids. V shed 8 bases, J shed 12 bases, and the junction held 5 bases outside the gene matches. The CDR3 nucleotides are TGTGCCAGCTCCTCTAGCGGGGTGTACTTC. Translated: CASSSSGVYF.

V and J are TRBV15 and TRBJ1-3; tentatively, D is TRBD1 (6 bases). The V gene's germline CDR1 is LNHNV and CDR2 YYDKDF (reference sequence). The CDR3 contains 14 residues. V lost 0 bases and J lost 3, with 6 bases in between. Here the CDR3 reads CATSREQGGNTIYF. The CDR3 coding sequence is TGTGCCACCAGCAGAGAACAGGGTGGAAACACCATATATTTT.

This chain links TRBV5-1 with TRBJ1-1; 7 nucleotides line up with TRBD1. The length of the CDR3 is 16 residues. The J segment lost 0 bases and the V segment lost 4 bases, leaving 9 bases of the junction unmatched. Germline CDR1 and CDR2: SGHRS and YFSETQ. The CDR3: CASSQSGQILNTEAFF. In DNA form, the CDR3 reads TGCGCCAGCAGCCAATCGGGACAGATATTGAACACTGAAGCTTTCTTT. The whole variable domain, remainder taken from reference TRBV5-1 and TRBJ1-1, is KAGVTQTPRYLIKTRGQQVTLSCSPISGHRSVSWYQQTPGQGLQFLFEYFSETQRNKGNFPGRFSGRQFSNSRSEMNVSTLELGDSALYLCASSQSGQILNTEAFFGQGTRLTVV.

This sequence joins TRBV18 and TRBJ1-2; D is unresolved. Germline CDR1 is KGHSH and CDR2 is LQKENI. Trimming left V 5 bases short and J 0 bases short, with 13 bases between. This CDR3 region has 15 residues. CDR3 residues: CASSSNPSPNYGYTF. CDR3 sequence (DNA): TGTGCCAGCTCATCTAACCCTAGTCCTAACTATGGCTACACCTTC. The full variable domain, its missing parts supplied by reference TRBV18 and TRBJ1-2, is NAGVMQNPRHLVRRRGQEARLRCSPMKGHSHVYWYRQLPEEGLKFMVYLQKENIIDESGMPKERFSAEFPKEGPSILRIQQVVRGDSAAYFCASSSNPSPNYGYTFGSGTRLTVV.

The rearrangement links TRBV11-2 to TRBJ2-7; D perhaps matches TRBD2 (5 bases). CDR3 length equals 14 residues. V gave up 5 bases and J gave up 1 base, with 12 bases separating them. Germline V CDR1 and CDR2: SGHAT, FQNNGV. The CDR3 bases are TGTGCCAGCAGCCCGGACTTGTCTTCCTACGAGCAGTACTTC. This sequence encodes CASSPDLSSYEQYF.

The CDR3 sequence: CASSLRAAGGGNTIYF. The CDR3 DNA reads TGTGCCAGCAGTCTAAGAGCCGCGGGGGGTGGAAACACCATATATTTT. The rearrangement links TRBV28 to TRBJ1-3; the D gene is possibly TRBD1 (5 bases). V was shortened by 5 bases and J by 3 bases, with 17 bases between the two germline ends. Per the germline V gene, CDR1 is MDHEN and CDR2 is SYDVKM. This CDR3 is built from 16 residues.

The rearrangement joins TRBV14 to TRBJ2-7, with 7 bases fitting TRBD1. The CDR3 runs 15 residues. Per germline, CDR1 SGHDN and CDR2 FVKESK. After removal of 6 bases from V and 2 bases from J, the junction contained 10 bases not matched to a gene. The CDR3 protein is CASRASGTETYEQYF. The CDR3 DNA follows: TGTGCCAGCAGGGCGTCCGGGACAGAGACCTACGAGCAGTACTTC.

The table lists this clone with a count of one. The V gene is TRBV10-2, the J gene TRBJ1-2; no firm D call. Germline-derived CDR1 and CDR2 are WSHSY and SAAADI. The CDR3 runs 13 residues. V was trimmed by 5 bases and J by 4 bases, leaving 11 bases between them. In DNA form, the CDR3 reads TGCGCCAGCAGTTTCTCCACGAGCTATGGCTACACCTTC. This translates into CASSFSTSYGYTF.

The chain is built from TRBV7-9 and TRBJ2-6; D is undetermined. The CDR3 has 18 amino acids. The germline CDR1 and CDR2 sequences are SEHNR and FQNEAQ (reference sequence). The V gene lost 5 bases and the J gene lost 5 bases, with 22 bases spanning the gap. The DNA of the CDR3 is TGTGCCAGCAGCCCCACACAATACCTGCAAAGTCGGGCCAACGTCCTGACTTTC. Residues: CASSPTQYLQSRANVLTF.

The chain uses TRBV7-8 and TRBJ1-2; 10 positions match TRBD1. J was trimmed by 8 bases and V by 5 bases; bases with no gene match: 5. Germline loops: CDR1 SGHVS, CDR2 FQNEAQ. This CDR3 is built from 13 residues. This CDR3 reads CASSRGTGDGYTF. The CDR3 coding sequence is TGTGCCAGCAGCCGGGGGACAGGGGACGGCTACACCTTC.

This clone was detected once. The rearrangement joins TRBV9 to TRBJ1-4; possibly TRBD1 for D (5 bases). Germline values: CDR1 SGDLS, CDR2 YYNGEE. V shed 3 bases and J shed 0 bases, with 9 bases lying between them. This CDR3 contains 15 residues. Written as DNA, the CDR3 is TGTGCCAGCAGCGAAAGGGGCTCAACTAATGAAAAACTGTTTTTT. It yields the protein CASSERGSTNEKLFF.

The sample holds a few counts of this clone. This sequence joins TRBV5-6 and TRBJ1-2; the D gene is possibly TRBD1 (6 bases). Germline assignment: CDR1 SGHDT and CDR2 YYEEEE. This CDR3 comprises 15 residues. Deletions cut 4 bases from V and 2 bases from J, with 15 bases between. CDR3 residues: CASSAGGGLNYGYTF. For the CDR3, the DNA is TGTGCCAGCAGCGCCGGCGGGGGGCTAAACTATGGCTACACCTTC.

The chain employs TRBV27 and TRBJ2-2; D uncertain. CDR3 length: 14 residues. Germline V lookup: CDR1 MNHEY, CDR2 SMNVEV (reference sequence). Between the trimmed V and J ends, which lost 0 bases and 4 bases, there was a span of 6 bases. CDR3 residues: CASSLSPGTGELFF. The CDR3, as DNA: TGTGCCAGCAGTTTATCGCCGGGCACCGGGGAGCTGTTTTTT.

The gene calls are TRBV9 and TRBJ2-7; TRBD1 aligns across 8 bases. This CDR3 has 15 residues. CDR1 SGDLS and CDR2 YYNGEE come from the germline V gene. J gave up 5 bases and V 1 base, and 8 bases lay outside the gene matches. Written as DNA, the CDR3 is TGTGCCAGCAGCGTACGACAGGGGTTCGAGGACGAGCAGTACTTC. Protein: CASSVRQGFEDEQYF. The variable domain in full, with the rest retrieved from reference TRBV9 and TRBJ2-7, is DSGVTQTPKHLITATGQRVTLRCSPRSGDLSVYWYQQSLDQGLQFLIQYYNGEERAKGNILERFSAQQFPDLHSELNLSSLELGDSALYFCASSVRQGFEDEQYFGPGTRLTVT.